Each of the 15 T cell receptor beta chains below was sequenced from the same sample in a study of blood T cell repertoires in COVID-19. Measured with immunoSEQ multiplex PCR; TCRdb has only the in-frame clones, and not every one. The sample lists fewer than 250,000 clones, 80% to 90% seen once, with about 4% in the top ten. Sample: peripheral blood. These receptors all stem from a man aged 50 to 59 with acute or convalescent COVID-19.

This chain links TRBV30 with TRBJ2-1; the match to TRBD2 covers 12 bases. J lost 4 bases, V lost 3 bases, and 10 bases had no gene match. Germline CDR1 reads GTSNPN; CDR2 reads SVGIG (reference sequence). The CDR3 is 17 residues long. The CDR3 sequence is CAWRLFRTSGVYNEQFF. Here the CDR3 DNA reads TGTGCCTGGAGGCTTTTTAGGACTAGCGGGGTTTACAATGAGCAGTTCTTC. The full variable domain, rest sourced from reference TRBV30 and TRBJ2-1, is SQTIHQWPATLVQPVGSPLSLECTVEGTSNPNLYWYRQAAGRGLQLLFYSVGIGQISSEVPQNLSASRPQDRQFILSSKKLLLSDSGFYLCAWRLFRTSGVYNEQFFGPGTRLTVL.

The V gene is TRBV9, the J gene TRBJ2-7, with D perhaps TRBD2 (5 bases). The V gene's germline CDR1 is SGDLS and CDR2 YYNGEE. CDR3 length equals 15 residues. The V end lost 0 bases, the J end lost 0 bases, and 10 bases lay between the germline ends. The CDR3 sequence: CASSVGGSDSYEQYF. Written as DNA, the CDR3 is TGTGCCAGCAGCGTAGGGGGTAGCGACTCCTACGAGCAGTACTTC.

The rearrangement uses TRBV11-2 and TRBJ1-6, with TRBD1 matching over 7 bases. After removal of 4 bases from V and 7 bases from J, the junction contained 10 bases not matched to a gene. Germline-derived CDR1 and CDR2 are SGHAT and FQNNGV. This CDR3 spans 16 amino acids. The CDR3 reads CASSSVVTGENSPLHF. DNA of the CDR3: TGTGCCAGCAGCTCAGTGGTCACAGGGGAGAATTCACCCCTCCACTTT.

This sequence joins TRBV18 and TRBJ1-4, with 8 bases identical to TRBD1. The CDR3 is 15 amino acids. V lost 3 bases to trimming and J lost 8 bases; unmatched junction nucleotides: 8. Germline V gene data show CDR1 as KGHSH and CDR2 as LQKENI. CDR3 nucleotide sequence: TGTGCCAGCTCACCGGTGGACAGGGCATGGGAAAAACTGTTTTTT. Amino acids: CASSPVDRAWEKLFF.

This clone was detected only a few times. This sequence joins TRBV11-2 and TRBJ2-7; D may be TRBD2 (6 bases). Trimming stripped 2 bases from V and 5 bases from J, with 16 bases between. The CDR3 extends over 15 amino acids. CDR1 is SGHAT and CDR2 is FQNNGV in the germline V gene. CDR3 nucleotides: TGTGCCAGCAGCTTATTTGGAGGGGCGGTGGACGAGCAGTACTTC. Translating gives CASSLFGGAVDEQYF.

This chain links TRBV6-5 with TRBJ1-6, with 10 bases identical to TRBD1. This CDR3 is built from 14 residues. V shed 7 bases and J 6 bases; nucleotides not matched to a gene: 3. In germline, CDR1 is MNHEY, CDR2 SVGAGI. Here the CDR3 reads CASKRDRGNSPLHF. The DNA for the CDR3 is TGTGCCAGCAAACGGGACAGGGGTAATTCACCCCTCCACTTT.

J is TRBJ2-7 and V is TRBV13; TRBD1 is a possible D gene (5 bases). The germline V and J ends were trimmed by 3 bases and 0 bases, with 18 bases remaining between them. This CDR3 has 17 residues. CDR1 and CDR2 (germline): PRHDT, FYEKMQ (reference sequence). This CDR3 reads CASSFPQGHLSSYEQYF. CDR3 DNA: TGTGCCAGCAGCTTCCCGCAGGGCCATCTGAGCTCCTACGAGCAGTACTTC. Full variable domain (missing parts from reference TRBV13 and TRBJ2-7): AAGVIQSPRHLIKEKRETATLKCYPIPRHDTVYWYQQGPGQDPQFLISFYEKMQSDKGSIPDRFSAQQFSDYHSELNMSSLELGDSALYFCASSFPQGHLSSYEQYFGPGTRLTVT.

In DNA, the CDR3 is TGTGCCAGCTCACCTAAGGCAGACAGCCCAGGGGGGACCCAGTACTTC. This codes for CASSPKADSPGGTQYF. The rearrangement uses TRBV18 and TRBJ2-5, with 7 bases aligning to TRBD1. Germline assignment: CDR1 KGHSH and CDR2 LQKENI. Germline trimming cut 3 bases from V and 7 bases from J; bases unmatched to any gene: 14. The CDR3 is made up of 16 amino acids.

Notes on this clone: A much larger clone differs by one base, so this may be a read error. Other nucleotide sequences in the sample specify the same CDR3. This chain joins TRBV10-3 and TRBJ2-7; no clear D. Germline CDR1 ENHRY, CDR2 SYGVKD. The CDR3 loop spans 11 amino acids. V dropped 3 bases and J dropped 3 bases, with 3 bases sitting between them. CDR3 sequence reads: CAISDNYEQYF. CDR3 coding DNA: TGTGCCATCAGTGACAACTACGAGCAGTACTTC.

The gene calls are TRBV5-5 and TRBJ2-6; TRBD1 matches at 9 bases. Germline V gene sequence: CDR1 SGHKS, CDR2 YYEKEE (reference sequence). V shed 4 bases and J 0 bases; nucleotides not matched to a gene: 5. The length of the CDR3 is 17 residues. DNA for the CDR3: TGTGCCAGCAGCGTGACAGGGGGTACCTCTGGGGCCAACGTCCTGACTTTC. Translation gives CASSVTGGTSGANVLTF.

The rearrangement links TRBV6-1 to TRBJ1-5, with D possibly being TRBD1 (5 bases). The V gene lost 2 bases and the J gene lost 7 bases, with 12 bases spanning the gap. Germline values: CDR1 MNHNS, CDR2 SASEGT. There are 14 residues in the CDR3. The CDR3 nucleotides are TGTGCCAGCAGTGAATTAGGGGAAGGGCAGCCCCAGCATTTT. Translated, it gives CASSELGEGQPQHF.

The V and J genes are TRBV27 and TRBJ2-1; 8 positions match TRBD1. CDR3 length equals 20 residues. Germline CDR1 MNHEY, CDR2 SMNVEV (reference sequence). The J segment lost 5 bases and the V segment lost 2 bases, leaving 20 bases of the junction unmatched. The CDR3: CASSLRRPGQAIGSDNEQFF. CDR3 DNA: TGTGCCAGCAGTTTAAGGCGGCCGGGACAGGCCATCGGTTCGGACAATGAGCAGTTCTTC.

As DNA, the CDR3 is TGTGCCAGCAGCCCTTACTCGGGGACGGGGGTAGATACGCAGTATTTT. Its protein product is CASSPYSGTGVDTQYF. V gene TRBV3-1 (or the pseudogene TRBV3-2) combines with J gene TRBJ2-3; tentatively, D is TRBD2 (6 bases). Germline CDR1 reads LGHDT; CDR2 reads YNNKEL (reference sequence). V lost 4 bases, J lost 5 bases, and 19 bases lay in between. The CDR3 length is 16 residues.

This sequence joins TRBV14 and TRBJ2-5; 13 nucleotides agree with TRBD2. V shed 3 bases and J 7 bases; nucleotides not matched to a gene: 8. Germline CDR1 SGHDN, CDR2 FVKESK. The CDR3 runs to 16 residues. In DNA form, the CDR3 reads TGTGCCAGCAGCCAGACTAGCGGGGGGTCCGGTAGGACCCAGTACTTC. Translation gives CASSQTSGGSGRTQYF.

The rearrangement uses TRBV12-3 or TRBV12-4 and TRBJ1-1; no firm D call. This CDR3 is built from 13 residues. V was trimmed by 6 bases and J by 7 bases, leaving 15 bases between them. Here the CDR3 DNA reads TGTGCCAGCAGCCGGATTCCCTCTAGTGAAGCTTTCTTT. Translation: CASSRIPSSEAFF.